This paragraph covers one TCR beta chain sequence. The source of the sample is a study of shared clonotypes between healthy human individuals. Germline loops: CDR1 MGHRA, CDR2 YSYEKL. V was clipped by 0 bases and J by 11 bases, with 10 bases between them. The CDR3 runs to 13 residues. Some clones are missing from TCRdb's copy, which holds only in-frame ones; the method was immunoSEQ multiplex PCR. The repertoire has roughly 1.5 million clones, 98% of them found once; the top ten carry roughly 0.45%. Specimen: naive CD4+ T cells sorted from blood. Subset given: CD45RA+ positively selected. V usage is TRBV4-1 and J usage is TRBJ1-4; no reliable D call. This TCR came from a man aged 30 to 39 in good health. The CDR3 sequence: CASSQDESLKLFF. The CDR3 nucleotides are TGCGCCAGCAGCCAAGATGAGTCTTTGAAACTGTTTTTT.